This TCR beta chain was retrieved from a study of cytomegalovirus exposure and HLA in healthy donors. The CDR3 loop spans 13 amino acids. Deletions cut 9 bases from V and 8 bases from J, with 20 bases between. Primers for the PCR totalled 60 Vbeta and 13 Jbeta. The repertoire was sequenced with immunoSEQ multiplex PCR; TCRdb's copy has only in-frame clones and lacks some. The sample yields about 170,000 clones, 60% to 85% seen once. The specimen sequenced was PBMCs. The genes are TRBV23-1 and TRBJ2-7, with D possibly being TRBD2 (6 bases). Being an ORF, TRBV23-1 has a function that is uncertain. This TCR derives from a female donor in good health and CMV-seronegative. CDR3 sequence (DNA): TGCGCCAGGGCGGAGGGGCTTTACTTCAAGCAGTACTTC. It encodes CARAEGLYFKQYF.